The 22 T cell receptor beta chains reported below all come from one sample, sequenced in a study of human T cells and chemical hapten exposure. Time point specified: healthy volunteer bleed at 2 weeks. Unseparated into fractions, whole blood served as the source from which total RNA was extracted. TCRdb re-called the RACE reads through MiXCR, storing one row per CDR3 protein. Among roughly 120,000 distinct CDR3 sequences listed, 8.5% to 9.5% were seen once. Sequenced: whole blood. The receptors were sampled from a male donor in good health. Some clones in this sample may be carry-over from other donors' samples.

This clonotype was seen a few times. This chain connects TRBV12-3 or TRBV12-4 to TRBJ2-1, with TRBD2 matching over 11 bases. Trimming took 5 bases from V and 7 from J; bases not matched to a gene: 10. CDR3 length equals 16 residues. CDR3: CASSPIAGGLINEQFF. The CDR3 nucleotides read TGTGCCAGCAGTCCCATAGCGGGAGGGCTTATTAATGAGCAGTTCTTC.

This clonotype was seen many times. J is TRBJ2-1 and V is TRBV20-1; TRBD2 is a possible D gene (5 bases). Trimming removed 0 bases at V and 2 bases at J, with 8 bases between. The length of the CDR3 is 14 residues. Germline lookup yields CDR1 DFQATT and CDR2 SNEGSKA (reference sequence). Here the CDR3 DNA reads TGCAGTGCTAGAGAAAGCGGCCCCTACAATGAGCAGTTCTTC. This codes for CSARESGPYNEQFF.

Ten or more counts support this clonotype. The V gene is TRBV5-1, the J gene TRBJ1-1, with 9 bases lining up with TRBD1. CDR3 size: 16 residues. Germline V lookup: CDR1 SGHRS, CDR2 YFSETQ. Trimming took 3 bases from V and 1 from J; bases not matched to a gene: 7. CDR3 DNA: TGCGCCAGCAGCTCGTGGGACAGGGACAGGAACACTGAAGCTTTCTTT. Protein sequence: CASSSWDRDRNTEAFF.

This clonotype was detected a few times. The V gene is TRBV27, the J gene TRBJ1-5, with D unclear. V lost 5 bases, J lost 4 bases, and 9 bases lay in between. This CDR3 has 13 residues. The germline V gene has CDR1 MNHEY and CDR2 SMNVEV (reference sequence). The CDR3 reads CASSARTNQPQHF. CDR3 DNA: TGTGCCAGCAGTGCGAGAACAAATCAGCCCCAGCATTTT.

The chain recombines TRBV7-2 with TRBJ2-3, with D possibly being TRBD2 (6 bases). This CDR3 has 17 amino acids. In germline, CDR1 is SGHTA, CDR2 FQGNSA. V lost 0 bases to trimming and J lost 0 bases, with 13 bases between them. In DNA form, the CDR3 reads TGTGCCAGCAGCTTAGCTGGCGCGGGACCAAGCACAGATACGCAGTATTTT. It translates to CASSLAGAGPSTDTQYF.

This clonotype came up a few times. V gene TRBV12-3 or TRBV12-4 combines with J gene TRBJ2-7; 8 bases line up with TRBD1. Germline trimming cut 5 bases from V and 3 bases from J; bases unmatched to any gene: 9. The CDR3 covers 15 residues. The CDR3 loop reads CASSPGGAKDYEQYF. CDR3 bases: TGTGCCAGCAGTCCAGGGGGCGCGAAAGACTACGAGCAGTACTTC.

V gene TRBV7-9 combines with J gene TRBJ2-7; TRBD1 might be the D (6 bases). CDR1 SEHNR and CDR2 FQNEAQ come from the germline V gene (reference sequence). The CDR3 loop spans 13 amino acids. V was pared by 6 bases and J by 5 bases, with 14 bases between. The CDR3 loop reads CASRRTGTNEQYF. For the CDR3, the DNA is TGTGCCAGCAGACGAACCGGGACAAACGAGCAGTACTTC. Drawing the rest from reference TRBV7-9 and TRBJ2-7, the complete variable domain is DTGVSQNPRHKITKRGQNVTFRCDPISEHNRLYWYRQTLGQGPEFLTYFQNEAQLEKSRLLSDRFSAERPKGSFSTLEIQRTEQGDSAMYLCASRRTGTNEQYFGPGTRLTVT.

This clonotype was seen only a few times. The chain is built from TRBV30 and TRBJ1-1; a possible D gene is TRBD1 (5 bases). The CDR3 loop spans 13 amino acids. The ends were cut back, 4 bases at V and 0 bases at J, with 9 bases in the middle. CDR1 and CDR2 (germline): GTSNPN, SVGIG (reference sequence). The CDR3: CAWTKGMNTEAFF. In DNA, the CDR3 is TGTGCCTGGACGAAGGGGATGAACACTGAAGCTTTCTTT.

The chain employs TRBV4-3 and TRBJ2-3, with 13 positions matching TRBD2. The V and J ends lost 0 bases and 5 bases, in that order; junction bases with no gene match: 5. The CDR3 runs to 17 residues. CDR1 and CDR2 (germline): LGHNA, YSLEER. In DNA, the CDR3 is TGCGCCAGCAGCCAAGAAGGACTAGCGGGGGAGTTAGATACGCAGTATTTT. This gives the protein CASSQEGLAGELDTQYF.

V is TRBV11-2 and J is TRBJ2-7; 7 bases are shared with TRBD1. J gave up 2 bases and V 7 bases, and 14 bases lay outside the gene matches. Germline CDR1 SGHAT, CDR2 FQNNGV. There are 16 residues in the CDR3. As DNA, the CDR3 is TGTGCCAGCACCATAGACAGCTGGCAGGGGGCCTACGAGCAGTACTTC. Translated: CASTIDSWQGAYEQYF.

At least ten counts were recorded for this clonotype. The gene calls are TRBV7-2 and TRBJ2-1, with 8 bases fitting TRBD1. The germline V gene encodes CDR1 SGHTA and CDR2 FQGNSA. Unmatched junction bases numbered 18, after V lost 1 base and J lost 7 bases. The CDR3 is made up of 19 amino acids. CDR3 nucleotide sequence: TGTGCCAGCAGCTTAGTAGCCCCAGCGAGCTACGACAGGGGAAATGAGCAGTTCTTC. It encodes CASSLVAPASYDRGNEQFF.

This clonotype was counted between two and nine times. V is TRBV27 and J is TRBJ1-5; perhaps TRBD1 as D (6 bases). The CDR3 totals 16 residues. With 7 bases removed from V and 4 bases from J, the gap between germline ends came to 20 bases. Per germline, CDR1 MNHEY and CDR2 SMNVEV (reference sequence). As DNA, the CDR3 is TGTGCCAGCACCCCTAGCGGAGGGGGGAGTAATCAGCCCCAGCATTTT. Its protein product is CASTPSGGGSNQPQHF.

The chain combines TRBV12-3 or TRBV12-4 with TRBJ2-2; 11 bases agree with TRBD1. The CDR3 extends over 15 amino acids. Losses at the gene ends were 5 bases for V and 5 bases for J; bases not matched to a gene: 4. The CDR3 loop reads CASSQGTGGTGELFF. CDR3 DNA: TGTGCCAGCAGTCAGGGGACAGGGGGGACCGGGGAGCTGTTTTTT.

For this clonotype: A much larger clone lies a single base off, so this may be a read error. The chain carries TRBV5-6 and TRBJ2-4, with D tentatively TRBD1 (5 bases). This CDR3 region has 14 residues. Germline CDR1 SGHDT, CDR2 YYEEEE. CDR3: CTSSSQGAKNIQYF. CDR3 DNA sequence: TGTACCAGCAGCTCCCAGGGAGCCAAAAACATTCAGTACTTC.

In its sample, this clonotype was seen many times. The CDR3 loop reads CASSYSRGLETQYF. CDR3 nucleotide sequence: TGTGCCAGCAGCTATAGTAGGGGGTTGGAGACCCAGTACTTC. The V call is TRBV7-2, the J call TRBJ2-5; D may be TRBD1 (6 bases). The CDR3 runs to 14 residues. Trimming stripped 4 bases from V and 5 bases from J, with 14 bases between. CDR1 is SGHTA and CDR2 is FQGNSA in the germline V gene.

This clonotype has ten or more counts. The V gene is TRBV7-2, the J gene TRBJ1-6, with no clear D. Trimming cost V 7 bases and J 6 bases, with 10 bases left between them. This CDR3 has 13 residues. Looked up from germline, CDR1 is SGHTA and CDR2 is FQGNSA. The CDR3 sequence is CASNGRSNSPLHF. In DNA form, the CDR3 reads TGTGCCAGCAACGGACGGAGTAATTCACCCCTCCACTTT. The variable domain in full, completed from reference TRBV7-2 and TRBJ1-6, reads GAGVSQSPSNKVTEKGKDVELRCDPISGHTALYWYRQSLGQGLEFLIYFQGNSAPDKSGLPSDRFSAERTGGSVSTLTIQRTQQEDSAVYLCASNGRSNSPLHFGNGTRLTVT.

Only a few counts were recorded for this clonotype. The chain carries TRBV6-2 or TRBV6-3 and TRBJ2-7; perhaps D is TRBD1 or TRBD2 (5 bases each). Germline CDR1 MNHEY, CDR2 SVGEGT. The germline V and J ends were trimmed by 5 bases and 3 bases, with 17 bases remaining between them. The CDR3 is 15 residues long. The CDR3 loop reads CASSTPGTARYEQYF. CDR3 in DNA: TGTGCCAGCAGTACCCCCGGGACCGCCCGCTACGAGCAGTACTTC.

The gene calls are TRBV10-1 and TRBJ2-3; D unclear. Trimming removed 2 bases from V and 0 bases from J, with 9 bases in between. The CDR3 extends over 15 amino acids. The germline V gene encodes CDR1 WNHNN and CDR2 SYGVQD (reference sequence). CDR3 sequence reads: CASSEMASSTDTQYF. The DNA for the CDR3 is TGCGCCAGCAGTGAGATGGCTTCGAGCACAGATACGCAGTATTTT.

V is TRBV6-2 or TRBV6-3 and J is TRBJ2-1; D remains ambiguous. The CDR3 runs 17 residues. In germline, CDR1 is MNHEY, CDR2 SVGEGT. The V end was cut by 0 bases, the J end by 0 bases, with 12 bases between. CDR3 sequence: CASSYSTTVSSYNEQFF. Here the CDR3 DNA reads TGTGCCAGCAGTTACTCGACCACCGTGAGCTCCTACAATGAGCAGTTCTTC.

This clonotype was seen ten or more times. The chain uses TRBV14 and TRBJ2-5; TRBD1 matches 8 bases. Germline lookup yields CDR1 SGHDN and CDR2 FVKESK. After removal of 4 bases from V and 5 bases from J, the junction contained 6 bases not matched to a gene. CDR3 size: 14 residues. CDR3 in DNA: TGTGCCAGCAGCCCAATGGACAGGGTGGAGACCCAGTACTTC. It translates to CASSPMDRVETQYF.

The rearrangement joins TRBV27 to TRBJ2-2, with 8 bases aligning to TRBD1. The germline gives CDR1 MNHEY, CDR2 SMNVEV (reference sequence). The CDR3 loop spans 15 amino acids. Trimming took 5 bases from V and 6 from J; bases not matched to a gene: 8. The CDR3 region is CASSRTTRGPGELFF. In DNA form, the CDR3 reads TGTGCCAGCAGTAGAACGACCAGGGGGCCCGGGGAGCTGTTTTTT.

This clonotype was seen many times. The chain employs TRBV6-4 and TRBJ2-3; 13 nucleotides match TRBD2. V lost 3 bases, J lost 1 base, and 1 base stayed unmatched. The CDR3 is 16 amino acids. CDR1 and CDR2 (germline): MRHNA, SNTAGT. This CDR3 is CASSELAGGRTDTQYF. The CDR3 coding sequence is TGTGCCAGCAGTGAACTAGCGGGGGGGCGCACAGATACGCAGTATTTT.